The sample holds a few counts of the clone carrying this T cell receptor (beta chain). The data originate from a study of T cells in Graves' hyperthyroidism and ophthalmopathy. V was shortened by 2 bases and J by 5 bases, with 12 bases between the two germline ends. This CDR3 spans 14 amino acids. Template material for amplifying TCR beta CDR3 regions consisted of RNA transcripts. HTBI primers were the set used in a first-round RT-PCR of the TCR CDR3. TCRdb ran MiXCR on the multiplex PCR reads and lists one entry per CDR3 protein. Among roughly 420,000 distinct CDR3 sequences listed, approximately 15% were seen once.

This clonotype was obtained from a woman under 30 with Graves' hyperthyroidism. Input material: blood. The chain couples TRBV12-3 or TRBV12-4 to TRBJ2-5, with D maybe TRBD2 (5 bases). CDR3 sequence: CASSLLRGYETQYF. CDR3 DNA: TGTGCCAGCAGTTTATTGAGAGGGTACGAGACCCAGTACTTC.